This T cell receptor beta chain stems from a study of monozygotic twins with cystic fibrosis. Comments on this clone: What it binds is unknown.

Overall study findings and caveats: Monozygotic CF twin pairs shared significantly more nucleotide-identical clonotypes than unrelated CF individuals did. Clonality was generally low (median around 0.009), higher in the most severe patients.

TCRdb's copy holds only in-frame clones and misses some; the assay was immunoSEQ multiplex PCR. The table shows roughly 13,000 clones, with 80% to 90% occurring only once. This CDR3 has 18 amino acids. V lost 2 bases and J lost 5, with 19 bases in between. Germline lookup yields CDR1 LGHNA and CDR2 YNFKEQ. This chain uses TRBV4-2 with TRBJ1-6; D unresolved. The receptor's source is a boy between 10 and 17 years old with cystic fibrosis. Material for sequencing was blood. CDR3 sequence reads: CASSQLFTRSEDNSPLHF. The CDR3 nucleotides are TGTGCCAGCAGCCAATTATTTACGAGGTCGGAGGATAATTCACCCCTCCACTTT.